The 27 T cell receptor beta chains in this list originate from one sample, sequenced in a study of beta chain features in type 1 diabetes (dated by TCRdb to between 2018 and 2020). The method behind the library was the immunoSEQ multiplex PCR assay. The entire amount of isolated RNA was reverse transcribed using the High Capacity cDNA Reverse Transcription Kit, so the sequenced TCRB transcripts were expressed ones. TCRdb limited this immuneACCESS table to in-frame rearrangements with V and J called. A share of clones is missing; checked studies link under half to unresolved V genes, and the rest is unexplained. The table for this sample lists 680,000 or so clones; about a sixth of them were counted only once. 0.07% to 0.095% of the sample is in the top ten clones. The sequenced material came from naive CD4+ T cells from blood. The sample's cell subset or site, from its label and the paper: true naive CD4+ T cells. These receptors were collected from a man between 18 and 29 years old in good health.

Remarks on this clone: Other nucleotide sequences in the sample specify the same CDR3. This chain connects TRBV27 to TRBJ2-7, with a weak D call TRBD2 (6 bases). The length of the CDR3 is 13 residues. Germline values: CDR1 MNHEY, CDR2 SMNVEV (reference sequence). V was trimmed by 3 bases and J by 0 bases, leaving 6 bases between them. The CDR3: CASSLRGSYEQYF. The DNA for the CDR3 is TGTGCCAGCAGTTTGCGGGGCTCCTACGAGCAGTACTTC.

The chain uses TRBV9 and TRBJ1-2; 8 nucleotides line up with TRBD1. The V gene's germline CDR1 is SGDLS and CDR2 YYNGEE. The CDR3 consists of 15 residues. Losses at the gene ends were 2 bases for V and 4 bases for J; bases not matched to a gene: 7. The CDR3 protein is CASSVRRDRPYGYTF. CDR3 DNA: TGTGCCAGCAGCGTCCGCCGGGACAGGCCCTATGGCTACACCTTC.

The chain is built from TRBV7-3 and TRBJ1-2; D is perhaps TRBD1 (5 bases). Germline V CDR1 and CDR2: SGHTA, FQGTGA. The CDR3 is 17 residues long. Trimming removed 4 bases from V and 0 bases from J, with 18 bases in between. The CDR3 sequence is CASSYRKRGETNYGYTF. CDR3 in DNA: TGTGCCAGCAGCTACAGGAAAAGGGGAGAGACTAACTATGGCTACACCTTC.

The CDR3 region has the DNA TGTGCCAGCAGCCCGGGGGGCACCGGGGAGCTGTTTTTT. It specifies CASSPGGTGELFF. This rearrangement joins TRBV5-5 to TRBJ2-2, with 7 nucleotides matching TRBD2. This CDR3 has 13 residues. V lost 4 bases to trimming and J lost 4 bases; unmatched junction nucleotides: 1. CDR1 SGHKS and CDR2 YYEKEE come from the germline V gene (reference sequence).

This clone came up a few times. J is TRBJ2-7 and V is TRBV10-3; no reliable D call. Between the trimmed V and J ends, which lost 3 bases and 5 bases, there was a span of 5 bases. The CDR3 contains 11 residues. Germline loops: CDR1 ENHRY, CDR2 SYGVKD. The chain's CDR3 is CAISEFDEQYF. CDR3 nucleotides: TGTGCCATCAGTGAATTCGACGAGCAGTACTTC.

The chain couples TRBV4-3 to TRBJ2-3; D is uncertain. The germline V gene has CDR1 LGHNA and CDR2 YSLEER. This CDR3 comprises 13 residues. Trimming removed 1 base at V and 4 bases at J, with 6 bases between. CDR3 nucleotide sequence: TGCGCCAGCAGCCAAGCAATTGCAGATACGCAGTATTTT. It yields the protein CASSQAIADTQYF.

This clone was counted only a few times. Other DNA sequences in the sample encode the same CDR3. The CDR3 DNA reads as TGTGCCAGCAGCTTAGGCGGGCTTTCCTACGAGCAGTACTTC. It yields the protein CASSLGGLSYEQYF. The rearrangement joins TRBV7-2 to TRBJ2-7, with a weak D call TRBD2 (5 bases). V gave up 1 base and J gave up 1 base, with 8 bases separating them. The CDR3 runs to 14 residues. CDR1 and CDR2 from the germline V gene are SGHTA and FQGNSA.

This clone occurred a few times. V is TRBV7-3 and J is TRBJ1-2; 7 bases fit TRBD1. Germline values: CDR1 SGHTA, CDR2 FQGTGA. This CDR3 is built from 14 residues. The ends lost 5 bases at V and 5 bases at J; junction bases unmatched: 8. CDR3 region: CASSPRGLVYGYTF. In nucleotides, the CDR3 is TGTGCCAGCAGCCCCAGGGGGTTGGTTTATGGCTACACCTTC.

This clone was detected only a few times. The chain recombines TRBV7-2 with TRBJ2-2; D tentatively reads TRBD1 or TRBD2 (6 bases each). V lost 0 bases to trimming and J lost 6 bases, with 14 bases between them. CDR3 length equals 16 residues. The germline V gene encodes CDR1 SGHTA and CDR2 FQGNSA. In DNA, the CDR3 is TGTGCCAGCAGCTTAGCGAGCACAGGGAGGTCCGGGGAGCTGTTTTTT. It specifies CASSLASTGRSGELFF.

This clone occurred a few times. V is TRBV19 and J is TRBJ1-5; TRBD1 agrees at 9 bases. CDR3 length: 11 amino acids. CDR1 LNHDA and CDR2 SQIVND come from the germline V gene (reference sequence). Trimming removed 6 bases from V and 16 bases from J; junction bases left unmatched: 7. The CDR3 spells CASSLDRGLHF. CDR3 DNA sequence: TGTGCCAGTAGCCTTGACAGGGGGTTACATTTT.

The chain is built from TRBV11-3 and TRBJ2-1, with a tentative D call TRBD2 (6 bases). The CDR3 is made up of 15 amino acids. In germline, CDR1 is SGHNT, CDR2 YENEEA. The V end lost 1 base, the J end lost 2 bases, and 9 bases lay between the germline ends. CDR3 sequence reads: CASSLGGGTYNEQFF. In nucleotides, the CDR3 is TGTGCCAGCAGCTTAGGGGGCGGGACCTACAATGAGCAGTTCTTC.

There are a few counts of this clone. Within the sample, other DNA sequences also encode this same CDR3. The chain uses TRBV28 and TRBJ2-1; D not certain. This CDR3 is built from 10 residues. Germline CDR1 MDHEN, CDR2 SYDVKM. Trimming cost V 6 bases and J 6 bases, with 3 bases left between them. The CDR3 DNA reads TGTGCCAGCAGGGGCAATGAGCAGTTCTTC. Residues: CASRGNEQFF.

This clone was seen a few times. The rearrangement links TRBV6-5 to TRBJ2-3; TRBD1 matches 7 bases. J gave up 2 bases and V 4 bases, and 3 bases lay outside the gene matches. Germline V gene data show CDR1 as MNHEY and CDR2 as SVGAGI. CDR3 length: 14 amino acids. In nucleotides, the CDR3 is TGTGCCAGCAGTTCGGGACAGACCACAGATACGCAGTATTTT. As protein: CASSSGQTTDTQYF.

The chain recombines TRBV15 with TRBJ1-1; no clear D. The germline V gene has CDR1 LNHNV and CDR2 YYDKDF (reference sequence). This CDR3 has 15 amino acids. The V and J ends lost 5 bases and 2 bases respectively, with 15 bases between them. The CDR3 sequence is CATSFRPVLNTEAFF. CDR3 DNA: TGTGCCACCAGCTTCCGGCCGGTCTTAAACACTGAAGCTTTCTTT.

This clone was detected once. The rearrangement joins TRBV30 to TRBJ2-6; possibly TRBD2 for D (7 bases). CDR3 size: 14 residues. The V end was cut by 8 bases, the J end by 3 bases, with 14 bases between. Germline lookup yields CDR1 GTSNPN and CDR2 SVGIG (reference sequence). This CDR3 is CAQGRVVGANVLTF. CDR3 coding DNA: TGTGCCCAGGGGAGGGTGGTTGGGGCCAACGTCCTGACTTTC.

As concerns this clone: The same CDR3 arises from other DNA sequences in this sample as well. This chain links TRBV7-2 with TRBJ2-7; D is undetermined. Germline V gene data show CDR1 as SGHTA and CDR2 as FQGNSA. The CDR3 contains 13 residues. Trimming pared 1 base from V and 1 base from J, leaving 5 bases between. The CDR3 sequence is CASSLERSYEQYF. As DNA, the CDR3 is TGTGCCAGCAGCTTAGAAAGGTCCTACGAGCAGTACTTC.

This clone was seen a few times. This CDR3 reads CASTGGGQGVYEQYF. The CDR3 DNA sequence: TGTGCCAGCACCGGCGGGGGGCAGGGGGTCTACGAGCAGTACTTC. This chain links TRBV28 with TRBJ2-7; weak D call: TRBD2 (8 bases). The CDR3 contains 15 residues. Germline V gene lookup returns CDR1 MDHEN and CDR2 SYDVKM. Trimming pared 7 bases from V and 3 bases from J, leaving 19 bases between. The full variable domain, in which reference TRBV28 and TRBJ2-7 provide the parts outside the CDR3, is DVKVTQSSRYLVKRTGEKVFLECVQDMDHENMFWYRQDPGLGLRLIYFSYDVKMKEKGDIPEGYSVSREKKERFSLILESASTNQTSMYLCASTGGGQGVYEQYFGPGTRLTVT.

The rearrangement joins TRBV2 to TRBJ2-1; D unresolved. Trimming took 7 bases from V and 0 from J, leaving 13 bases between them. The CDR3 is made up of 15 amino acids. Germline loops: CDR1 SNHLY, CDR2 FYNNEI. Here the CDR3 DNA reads TGTGCCAGCACCCCAACGTCAGACTCCTACAATGAGCAGTTCTTC. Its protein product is CASTPTSDSYNEQFF.

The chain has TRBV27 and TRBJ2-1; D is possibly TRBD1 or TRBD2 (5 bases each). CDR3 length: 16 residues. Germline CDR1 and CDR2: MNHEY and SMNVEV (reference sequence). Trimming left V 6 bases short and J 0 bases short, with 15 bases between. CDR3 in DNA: TGTGCCAGCAGCTCAGAGGGGTTTGGCTCCTACAATGAGCAGTTCTTC. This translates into CASSSEGFGSYNEQFF.

CDR3 amino acids: CASSTQSSYNEQFF. As DNA, the CDR3 is TGTGCCAGCAGCACCCAGAGTTCCTACAATGAGCAGTTCTTC. This chain links TRBV11-1 with TRBJ2-1, with D uncertain. V gave up 5 bases and J gave up 1 base, with 9 bases separating them. Germline loops: CDR1 SGHAT, CDR2 FQDESV (reference sequence). The CDR3 is 14 amino acids.

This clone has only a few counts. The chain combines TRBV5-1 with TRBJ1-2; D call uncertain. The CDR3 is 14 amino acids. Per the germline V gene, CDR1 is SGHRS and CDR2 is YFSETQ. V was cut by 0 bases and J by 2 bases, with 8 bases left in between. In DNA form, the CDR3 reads TGCGCCAGCAGCTTGGGCCACGGCAACTATGGCTACACCTTC. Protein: CASSLGHGNYGYTF.

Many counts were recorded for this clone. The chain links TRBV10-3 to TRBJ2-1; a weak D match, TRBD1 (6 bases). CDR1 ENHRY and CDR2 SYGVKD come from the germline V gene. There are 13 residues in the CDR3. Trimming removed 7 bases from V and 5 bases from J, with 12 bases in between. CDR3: CAITRDKDNEQFF. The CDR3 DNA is TGTGCCATCACCAGGGACAAAGACAATGAGCAGTTCTTC.

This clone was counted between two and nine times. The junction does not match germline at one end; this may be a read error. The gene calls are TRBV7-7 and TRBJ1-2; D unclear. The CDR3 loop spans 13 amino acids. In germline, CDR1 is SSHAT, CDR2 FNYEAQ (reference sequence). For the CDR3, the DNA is TGTGCTAGCAGCCCACTCGGGAATCAAGGCTACACCTTC. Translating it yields CASSPLGNQGYTF. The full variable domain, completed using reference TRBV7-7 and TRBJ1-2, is GAGVSQSPRYKVTKRGQDVTLRCDPISSHATLYWYQQALGQGPEFLTYFNYEAQPDKSGLPSDRFSAERPEGSISTLTIQRTEQRDSAMYRCASSPLGNQGYTFGSGTRLTVV.

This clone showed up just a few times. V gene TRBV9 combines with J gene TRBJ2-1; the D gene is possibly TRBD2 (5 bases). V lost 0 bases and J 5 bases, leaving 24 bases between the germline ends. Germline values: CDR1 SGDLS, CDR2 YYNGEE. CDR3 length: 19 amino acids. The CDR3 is CASSVATWVFGLGDNEQFF. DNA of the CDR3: TGTGCCAGCAGCGTAGCTACGTGGGTTTTCGGACTGGGTGACAATGAGCAGTTCTTC.

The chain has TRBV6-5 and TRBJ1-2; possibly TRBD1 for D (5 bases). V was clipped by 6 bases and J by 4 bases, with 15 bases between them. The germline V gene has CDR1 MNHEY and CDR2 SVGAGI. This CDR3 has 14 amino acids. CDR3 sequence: CASSLDTSSYGYTF. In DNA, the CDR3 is TGTGCCAGCAGCCTGGACACCTCTAGCTATGGCTACACCTTC.

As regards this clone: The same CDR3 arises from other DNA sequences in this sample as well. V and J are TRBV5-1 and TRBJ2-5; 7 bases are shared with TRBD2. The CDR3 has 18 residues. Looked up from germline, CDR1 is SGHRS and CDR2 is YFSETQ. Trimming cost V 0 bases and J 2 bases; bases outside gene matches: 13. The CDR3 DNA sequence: TGCGCCAGCAGCTTGGCACTCTCTCGGGCGGGAGTTCAAGAGACCCAGTACTTC. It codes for CASSLALSRAGVQETQYF.

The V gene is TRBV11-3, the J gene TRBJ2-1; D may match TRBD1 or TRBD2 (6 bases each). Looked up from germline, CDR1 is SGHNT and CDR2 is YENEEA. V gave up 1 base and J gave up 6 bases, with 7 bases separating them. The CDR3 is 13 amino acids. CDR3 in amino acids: CASSLAGANEQFF. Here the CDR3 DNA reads TGTGCCAGCAGCTTAGCGGGGGCCAATGAGCAGTTCTTC.